What follows are 16 T cell receptor beta chains derived from one specimen sequenced in a study of PD-L1 blockade in urothelial cancer (dated by TCRdb to 2015 to 2018). Libraries came from the immunoSEQ multiplex PCR assay. Held by TCRdb, this immuneACCESS table contains in-frame sequences only and omits some clones. Under half of the omission traces to an unresolved V gene where checked; the cause of the rest is unknown. In this sample the table shows about 82,000 clones, around 90% of which occur a single time. Roughly 6.1% of the sample rests with the top ten. The sample here was PBMCs, taken around atezolizumab (anti-PD-L1) treatment. These receptors came from a woman aged 65 to 85 with urothelial cancer.

This clone was picked up one time. V gene TRBV5-4 combines with J gene TRBJ1-1, with a possible D match to TRBD1 (5 bases). Germline V lookup: CDR1 SGHNT, CDR2 YYREEE (reference sequence). This CDR3 comprises 14 residues. V shed 2 bases and J shed 0 bases, with 8 bases lying between them. This CDR3 is CASSLSRVNTEAFF. The CDR3 bases are TGTGCCAGCAGCTTATCCAGGGTGAACACTGAAGCTTTCTTT.

The chain links TRBV7-8 to TRBJ1-1; no firm D call. Trimming stripped 0 bases from V and 10 bases from J, with 9 bases between. Germline lookup yields CDR1 SGHVS and CDR2 FQNEAQ. CDR3 length: 12 amino acids. The CDR3: CASSLAGSAAFF. The CDR3 coding sequence is TGTGCCAGCAGCTTAGCCGGAAGCGCAGCTTTCTTT.

This rearrangement joins TRBV28 to TRBJ2-7, with 8 bases that match TRBD1. Per the germline V gene, CDR1 is MDHEN and CDR2 is SYDVKM. CDR3 length equals 16 residues. J gave up 3 bases and V 5 bases, and 12 bases lay outside the gene matches. CDR3 residues: CASSPVGQGGYYEQYF. Written as DNA, the CDR3 is TGTGCCAGCAGTCCCGTCGGACAGGGTGGATACTACGAGCAGTACTTC. Supplemented by reference TRBV28 and TRBJ2-7, the full variable domain reads DVKVTQSSRYLVKRTGEKVFLECVQDMDHENMFWYRQDPGLGLRLIYFSYDVKMKEKGDIPEGYSVSREKKERFSLILESASTNQTSMYLCASSPVGQGGYYEQYFGPGTRLTVT.

V and J are TRBV28 and TRBJ2-7; 12 bases are shared with TRBD2. After removal of 6 bases from V and 3 bases from J, the junction contained 12 bases not matched to a gene. Germline V lookup: CDR1 MDHEN, CDR2 SYDVKM. The CDR3 has 17 amino acids. This CDR3 is CASRPGTSGSRGYEQYF. CDR3 DNA: TGTGCCAGCAGGCCCGGGACTAGCGGGTCTCGAGGCTACGAGCAGTACTTC. The full variable domain, its missing parts supplied by reference TRBV28 and TRBJ2-7, is DVKVTQSSRYLVKRTGEKVFLECVQDMDHENMFWYRQDPGLGLRLIYFSYDVKMKEKGDIPEGYSVSREKKERFSLILESASTNQTSMYLCASRPGTSGSRGYEQYFGPGTRLTVT.

The J gene is TRBJ2-1, the V gene TRBV5-1; 7 bases fit TRBD1. CDR3 size: 15 residues. The trim removed 4 bases at V and 8 bases at J, leaving 12 bases unmatched. The germline V gene has CDR1 SGHRS and CDR2 YFSETQ. DNA for the CDR3: TGCGCCAGCAGCATATTGACAGGGACGCAAGATGAGCAGTTCTTC. Amino acid sequence: CASSILTGTQDEQFF.

This sequence joins TRBV6-5 and TRBJ1-2, with 7 bases aligning to TRBD1. The CDR3 is 14 amino acids. J was trimmed by 6 bases and V by 7 bases; bases with no gene match: 11. The germline V gene has CDR1 MNHEY and CDR2 SVGAGI. The CDR3 here is CASTVLTGSDGYTF. The CDR3 nucleotides are TGTGCCAGCACCGTCTTGACAGGGTCAGATGGCTACACCTTC.

The V call is TRBV7-9, the J call TRBJ1-4; D is perhaps TRBD1 (5 bases). Germline values: CDR1 SEHNR, CDR2 FQNEAQ (reference sequence). Trimming left V 4 bases short and J 8 bases short, with 14 bases between. The CDR3 length is 14 residues. In DNA, the CDR3 is TGTGCCAGCAGCTATGGGGGGATTGGGGAAAAACTGTTTTTT. Its protein product is CASSYGGIGEKLFF.

The V gene is TRBV18, the J gene TRBJ2-1; TRBD2 matches at 12 bases. This CDR3 comprises 15 residues. V trimming: 2 bases; J trimming: 8 bases; junction bases outside the gene matches: 4. The germline CDR1 and CDR2 sequences are KGHSH and LQKENI. CDR3 amino acids: CASSPSTSGSYEQFF. In nucleotides, the CDR3 is TGTGCCAGCTCACCATCGACTAGCGGGAGCTATGAGCAGTTCTTC.

The J gene is TRBJ1-2, the V gene TRBV28, with D uncertain. Trimming took 2 bases from V and 6 from J, leaving 10 bases between them. CDR1 and CDR2 from the germline V gene are MDHEN and SYDVKM. The length of the CDR3 is 13 residues. This CDR3 reads CASSLANQNGYTF. In nucleotides, the CDR3 is TGTGCCAGCAGTTTAGCCAACCAGAATGGCTACACCTTC.

The chain carries TRBV4-1 and TRBJ2-3; D is ambiguous. Trimming shortened V by 0 bases and J by 3 bases, and 13 bases separated the two germline ends. CDR3 size: 16 residues. The germline CDR1 and CDR2 sequences are MGHRA and YSYEKL. The CDR3 nucleotides read TGCGCCAGCAGCCAAGAAGTGTACTCGAGGACAGATACGCAGTATTTT. It codes for CASSQEVYSRTDTQYF.

The sample holds a few counts of this clone. The rearrangement uses TRBV10-3 and TRBJ2-7; 8 nucleotides match TRBD2. Germline assignment: CDR1 ENHRY and CDR2 SYGVKD. The junction had 3 bases not matched to a gene; V was cut back by 2 bases and J by 3 bases. The CDR3 extends over 14 amino acids. DNA of the CDR3: TGTGCCATCAGTGAGATTAGCGGGGACTACGAGCAGTACTTC. Translated, it gives CAISEISGDYEQYF.

The rearrangement links TRBV20-1 to TRBJ2-7; no definite D call. Trimming stripped 2 bases from V and 5 bases from J, with 7 bases between. CDR1 is DFQATT and CDR2 is SNEGSKA in the germline V gene (reference sequence). CDR3 size: 11 residues. In DNA, the CDR3 is TGCAGTGCTAGATCTTTAGACGAGCAGTACTTC. It yields the protein CSARSLDEQYF.

The chain carries TRBV15 and TRBJ2-6; no definite D call. CDR3 length equals 19 residues. CDR1 and CDR2 from the germline V gene are LNHNV and YYDKDF (reference sequence). Between the trimmed V and J ends, which lost 0 bases and 2 bases, there was a span of 17 bases. CDR3 nucleotides: TGTGCCACCAGCAGAGAATGGGCTTATCGGCTTGCTGGGGCCAACGTCCTGACTTTC. It encodes CATSREWAYRLAGANVLTF.

The rearrangement joins TRBV2 to TRBJ2-1; D is undetermined. V lost 3 bases to trimming and J lost 14 bases, with 14 bases between them. Germline V gene lookup returns CDR1 SNHLY and CDR2 FYNNEI. This CDR3 region has 12 residues. CDR3 DNA sequence: TGTGCCAGCAGTGAGACTTCGATACGGGAGTTCTTC. Translated: CASSETSIREFF.

This clone has a handful of counts. CDR3 protein: CASSLGGTGSANTGELFF. CDR3 DNA sequence: TGTGCCAGCAGCTTAGGAGGGACAGGGTCAGCGAACACCGGGGAGCTGTTTTTT. The J gene is TRBJ2-2, the V gene TRBV7-2, with 9 bases matching TRBD1. The CDR3 has 18 amino acids. V lost 1 base and J lost 0; bases outside the gene matches: 6. CDR1 and CDR2 from the germline V gene are SGHTA and FQGNSA.

The chain recombines TRBV5-6 with TRBJ2-1; no clear D. The CDR3 totals 16 residues. CDR1 and CDR2 from the germline V gene are SGHDT and YYEEEE. V was shortened by 0 bases and J by 14 bases, with 24 bases between the two germline ends. CDR3 loop: CASSLALVRGSWKEFF. CDR3 DNA sequence: TGTGCCAGCAGCTTGGCCTTAGTAAGAGGTAGTTGGAAGGAGTTCTTC. The full variable domain, with the rest looked up from reference TRBV5-6 and TRBJ2-1, is DAGVTQSPTHLIKTRGQQVTLRCSPKSGHDTVSWYQQALGQGPQFIFQYYEEEERQRGNFPDRFSGHQFPNYSSELNVNALLLGDSALYLCASSLALVRGSWKEFFGPGTRLTVL.